A selection of T cell receptor beta chains follows, all from one sample in a study of blood T cell repertoires in COVID-19. Assay: immunoSEQ multiplex PCR; the TCRdb copy retains only in-frame clones and omits some. This sample has 150,000 to 200,000 clones, with approximately 89% found just once. Source material: peripheral blood. The source is a man aged 35-49 years with active or convalescent COVID-19. Both conserved end residues are part of each CDR3. Not all rows give a size; the values are once, few, many and, for expanded clones, a class.

size,V,CDR3
NA,TRBV19,CASSAARSSPLHF
NA,TRBV19,CASSMDRGNYGYTF
NA,TRBV12-3/TRBV12-4,CASSKTGDTEAFF
NA,TRBV30,CAWSELPGGGDTQYF
NA,TRBV19,CAVRESGQPQHF
NA,TRBV2,CASSEEGANNEQFF
NA,TRBV7-2,CASSLTGTNTGELFF
NA,TRBV24-1,CATSKGQPSTDTQYF
NA,TRBV5-6,CASSSARGGGFYNEQFF
NA,TRBV11-2,CASSPQAANTGELFF
NA,TRBV2,CASMRTGAATEAFF
NA,TRBV7-8,CASSLAGANYGYTF
NA,TRBV3-1/TRBV3-2,CASSQDRGQPQHF
few,TRBV28,CASSSPLTGANEQFF
few,TRBV9,CASSLGTVSNQPQHF
NA,TRBV28,CATGRTGAQGNTIYF
NA,TRBV13,CASSFQAGVNSPLHF
many,TRBV18,CASSPGKRTAGELFF
NA,TRBV6-1,CASSDRGHQLNTEAFF
NA,TRBV19,CASRSAGGTDTQYF
NA,TRBV5-1,CASSETSNSPLHF
NA,TRBV6-5,CASRSTGLSGNTIYF
NA,TRBV14,CASRAGLNTGELFF
NA,TRBV19,CASSTRFNQPQHF
NA,TRBV13,CASSPEQGSYEQYF
NA,TRBV5-1,CASRAPGGTNEKLFF
NA,TRBV13,CASSWRGVTRTDTQYF
NA,TRBV3-1/TRBV3-2,CASSFDRNTEAFF
NA,TRBV13,CASSFTRDSPSYGYTF
NA,TRBV4-1,CASSQGQVYGYTF
NA,TRBV4-1,CASSQTTRFGNTIYF
NA,TRBV4-2,CASSQVLQNYGYTF
NA,TRBV6-5,CASSYATGGAKNIQYF
NA,TRBV14,CATKRGANTGELFF
NA,TRBV28,CASSPRIADNQPQHF